These T cell receptor beta chains were read from a single sample in a study of blood T cells in healthy people across ages. MiXCR, run by TCRdb on the 5' RACE reads, gives a single entry per CDR3 protein. This table holds approximately 810,000 distinct CDR3 sequences, about 30% found once. The sequenced sample consisted of blood. These receptors were collected from a woman aged 80 or over in good health. The CDR3 runs from the conserved cysteine through the conserved F or W. Fields, in order: clone size, V gene, J gene, D gene, CDR3 DNA, CDR3 protein. D genes are given only for firm matches. Expanded clones are given a class, and other clones once, few, many or no size at all.

abundance: few; v_gene: TRBV5-1; j_gene: TRBJ2-5; d_gene: TRBD1; CDR3nt: TGCGCCAGCCAGAAAACAGGGGGAAGCGGAGGAGAGACCCAGTACTTC; CDR3aa: CASQKTGGSGGETQYF
abundance: -; v_gene: TRBV19; j_gene: TRBJ1-1; d_gene: TRBD1; CDR3nt: TGTGCCAGTAGTCCCTGGACAGGGACGAACACTGAAGCTTTCTTT; CDR3aa: CASSPWTGTNTEAFF
abundance: many; v_gene: TRBV21-1; j_gene: TRBJ2-1; d_gene: -; CDR3nt: TGTGCCAGCAGCTCACAGGGCCCAGGGAAGGGTTCGAATGAGCAGTTCTTC; CDR3aa: CASSSQGPGKGSNEQFF
abundance: many; v_gene: TRBV7-2; j_gene: TRBJ1-2; d_gene: -; CDR3nt: TGTGCCAGCAGCACCGTCATATATGGCTACACCTTC; CDR3aa: CASSTVIYGYTF
abundance: many; v_gene: TRBV7-2; j_gene: TRBJ1-5; d_gene: -; CDR3nt: TGTGCCAGCAGCTCCCAACTAGGGAGCAATCAGCCCCAGCATTTT; CDR3aa: CASSSQLGSNQPQHF
abundance: -; v_gene: TRBV6-2/TRBV6-3; j_gene: TRBJ1-6; d_gene: -; CDR3nt: TGTGCCAGCAGTACTCGGCCGGGGCTAAAATACGATTCACCCCTCCACTTT; CDR3aa: CASSTRPGLKYDSPLHF
abundance: many; v_gene: TRBV7-2; j_gene: TRBJ2-1; d_gene: TRBD2; CDR3nt: TGTGCCAGCAGCTCAACTAGCGGGGGGGCCCTCTACAATGAGCAGTTCTTC; CDR3aa: CASSSTSGGALYNEQFF
abundance: -; v_gene: TRBV5-6; j_gene: TRBJ2-2; d_gene: -; CDR3nt: TGTGCCAGCAGCTTGGCAGGGTTGACGCTGTTTTTT; CDR3aa: CASSLAGLTLFF
abundance: many; v_gene: TRBV5-4; j_gene: TRBJ2-5; d_gene: TRBD2; CDR3nt: TGTGCCAGCAGCATAGCGGGGGTCCAAGAGACCCAGTACTTC; CDR3aa: CASSIAGVQETQYF
abundance: many; v_gene: TRBV3-1; j_gene: TRBJ1-6; d_gene: -; CDR3nt: TGTGCCAGCAGCGATACAGCTAATTCACCCCTCCACTTT; CDR3aa: CASSDTANSPLHF
abundance: -; v_gene: TRBV7-9; j_gene: TRBJ2-3; d_gene: -; CDR3nt: TGTGCCAGCAGCTTATCTATTGGCACAGATACGCAGTATTTT; CDR3aa: CASSLSIGTDTQYF
abundance: many; v_gene: TRBV6-6; j_gene: TRBJ1-5; d_gene: TRBD1; CDR3nt: TGTGCCAGCAGTTTAACGCCCGGACAGGGTAGCAATCAGCCCCAGCATTTT; CDR3aa: CASSLTPGQGSNQPQHF
abundance: few; v_gene: TRBV6-1; j_gene: TRBJ1-5; d_gene: -; CDR3nt: TGTGCCAGCAGTGGACAAAGCAATCAGCCCCAGCATTTT; CDR3aa: CASSGQSNQPQHF
abundance: many; v_gene: TRBV9; j_gene: TRBJ1-4; d_gene: TRBD1; CDR3nt: TGTGCCAGCAGCGCGTCCGGGACAGGGGGTTTTAATGAAAAACTGTTTTTT; CDR3aa: CASSASGTGGFNEKLFF
abundance: many; v_gene: TRBV6-2/TRBV6-3; j_gene: TRBJ1-2; d_gene: -; CDR3nt: TGTGCCAGCGACCGGGGTCTTAACTATGGCTACACCTTC; CDR3aa: CASDRGLNYGYTF
abundance: many; v_gene: TRBV6-2/TRBV6-3; j_gene: TRBJ2-5; d_gene: TRBD2; CDR3nt: TGTGCCAGCAGCCCTGAGCGGGGGCAGTACCAAGAGACCCAGTACTTC; CDR3aa: CASSPERGQYQETQYF
abundance: -; v_gene: TRBV3-1; j_gene: TRBJ1-2; d_gene: TRBD1; CDR3nt: TGTGCCAGCAGCCAAGATTTCAGGGACAGGGGCTATGGCTACACCTTC; CDR3aa: CASSQDFRDRGYGYTF
abundance: many; v_gene: TRBV4-1; j_gene: TRBJ1-5; d_gene: -; CDR3nt: TGCGCCAGCAGCCAAGATTTCGGGACACCCAATCAGCCCCAGCATTTT; CDR3aa: CASSQDFGTPNQPQHF
abundance: -; v_gene: TRBV4-3; j_gene: TRBJ1-3; d_gene: -; CDR3nt: TGCGCCAGCAGCCAAGATGACGGAAACACCATATATTTT; CDR3aa: CASSQDDGNTIYF
abundance: many; v_gene: TRBV6-2/TRBV6-3; j_gene: TRBJ1-2; d_gene: -; CDR3nt: TGTGCCAGCAGTGGATCCGGGATTAACTATGGCTACACCTTC; CDR3aa: CASSGSGINYGYTF
abundance: many; v_gene: TRBV12-3/TRBV12-4; j_gene: TRBJ2-1; d_gene: -; CDR3nt: TGTGCCAGCAGTTTGGGGGCGGAATACCCGAGCTCCTACAATGAGCAGTTCTTC; CDR3aa: CASSLGAEYPSSYNEQFF
abundance: many; v_gene: TRBV3-1; j_gene: TRBJ2-5; d_gene: TRBD1; CDR3nt: TGTGCCAGCAGCCAATTTGGGACAGGGGGCGGTTTTGGACGAGAGACCCAGTACTTC; CDR3aa: CASSQFGTGGGFGRETQYF
abundance: -; v_gene: TRBV10-3; j_gene: TRBJ2-3; d_gene: TRBD2; CDR3nt: TGTGCCATCAGTGAGTTTGGCGGGACTAGAGATTCCACAGATACGCAGTATTTT; CDR3aa: CAISEFGGTRDSTDTQYF